This T cell receptor (beta chain) was captured in a study of graft-versus-host responses after intestinal transplantation. Study details: Recipients were all induced with anti-thymocyte globulin, then given tacrolimus and steroids for 3 to 4 years.

Overall study results and limits: Patients who carried graft-donor T cell macrochimerism also had high graft-versus-host to host-versus-graft clonal ratios in their allografts.

This clone has just one count. Irradiated, violet-dye-labeled stimulators (around 200,000) were plated alongside around 200,000 CFSE-labeled responders. Researchers sorted proliferating CFSE-low CD3+CD4+ and CD3+CD8+ responders once the reaction had finished. Between the trimmed V and J ends, which lost 2 bases and 5 bases, there was a span of 13 bases. The CDR3 spans 15 residues. Germline V CDR1 and CDR2: LNHDA, SQIVND (reference sequence). Measured with immunoSEQ multiplex PCR; TCRdb has only the in-frame clones, and not every one. The sample lists about 23,000 clones, about 41% occurring once. The sequenced sample was alloreactive CD8+ T cells from a mixed lymphocyte reaction culture, obtained before transplantation. Subset of the sample: CFSE-low proliferating T cells sorted from roughly six-day pre-transplant mixed lymphocyte reaction (GvH or HvG direction). V is TRBV19 and J is TRBJ2-1, with D tentatively TRBD1 or TRBD2 (5 bases each). The receptor was isolated from a human patient who was an organ donor for intestinal transplantation. The CDR3 DNA is TGTGCCAGTAGTATAATCCGGGACGGTGACAATGAGCAGTTCTTC. This translates into CASSIIRDGDNEQFF.